This T cell receptor (beta chain) was identified in a study of a mutant IDH1 vaccine in newly diagnosed glioma. Looking at the study overall: Eight vaccine doses were administered to patients at weeks 1, 3, 5, 7, 11, 15, 19 and 23. A roughly 60% male, approximately 40% female split and a mean age of about 43 years characterized treated patients. Standard pretreatment was either radiotherapy, temozolomide, or, for most, radiochemotherapy with temozolomide.

Germline V gives CDR1 SGHAT, CDR2 FQNNGV. The CDR3 spans 14 residues. V trimming: 5 bases; J trimming: 4 bases; junction bases outside the gene matches: 6. This table comes from immunoSEQ multiplex PCR, and its TCRdb copy is limited to in-frame clones, with some not included. The data hold around 25,000 clones, with approximately 79% observed a single time. Specified time point: week 5, during vaccination. The investigators gave 300 ug of mutant IDH1 20-mer peptide in each vaccine dose, together with topical imiquimod. Comment on this clone: Antigen specificity is unknown.

Sequencing was performed on PBMCs, taken from a glioma patient whose treatment included an IDH1 peptide vaccine. The rearrangement links TRBV11-2 to TRBJ1-2; 8 bases are a match to TRBD1. The TCR originated in a man aged 35-49 years with glioma. Some clones in this sample may be carry-over from other donors' samples. DNA for the CDR3: TGTGCCAGCAGCCGACAGGGGATATCCTATGGCTACACCTTC. It specifies CASSRQGISYGYTF.